This is a list of T cell receptor beta chains from one sample in a study of blood T cell repertoires in COVID-19. The protocol was immunoSEQ multiplex PCR, while the TCRdb copy is restricted to in-frame clones and leaves out a portion. The profile shows 200,000 to 250,000 clones, around 82% of them singletons. Sequenced sample: PBMCs or T cells enriched from blood (not recorded which). The receptor source for this set is a man aged 25-45 years with acute COVID-19. The CDR3 runs from the conserved cysteine through the conserved F or W. A D gene is named only where the DNA matches it firmly. Clone size appears in some rows only: once, few, many, or a class for an expanded clone.

clone size: NA; V gene: TRBV21-1; D gene: NA; J gene: TRBJ1-5; CDR3 DNA: TGTGCCAGCAGCAACCGGGACAGGGGAGTATATAGCAATCAGCCCCAGCATTTT; CDR3 protein: CASSNRDRGVYSNQPQHF
clone size: many; V gene: TRBV30; D gene: TRBD1; J gene: TRBJ2-7; CDR3 DNA: TGTGCCTGGACACAGGGGAAATACTACGAGCAGTACTTC; CDR3 protein: CAWTQGKYYEQYF
clone size: few; V gene: TRBV5-5; D gene: TRBD1; J gene: TRBJ1-1; CDR3 DNA: TGTGCCAGCAGCTCTATCCGATTTGACAGGGTGGTGAACACTGAAGCTTTCTTT; CDR3 protein: CASSSIRFDRVVNTEAFF
clone size: few; V gene: TRBV3-1/TRBV3-2; D gene: NA; J gene: TRBJ1-1; CDR3 DNA: TGTGCCAGCAGCCCAAGCAGGGTCACTGAAGCTTTCTTT; CDR3 protein: CASSPSRVTEAFF
clone size: NA; V gene: TRBV21-1; D gene: NA; J gene: TRBJ2-1; CDR3 DNA: TGTGCCAGCAGCAAAGTCCCGGGGGGCTGTGACAATGAGCAGTTCTTC; CDR3 protein: CASSKVPGGCDNEQFF
clone size: NA; V gene: TRBV6-5; D gene: NA; J gene: TRBJ2-3; CDR3 DNA: TGTGCCAGCAGTTACTCAACCGGTGCAGATACGCAGTATTTT; CDR3 protein: CASSYSTGADTQYF
clone size: NA; V gene: TRBV14; D gene: NA; J gene: TRBJ2-1; CDR3 DNA: TGTGCCAGCAGCCAAGACTTCCAGGGGGGTGAGCAGTTCTTC; CDR3 protein: CASSQDFQGGEQFF
clone size: NA; V gene: TRBV9; D gene: NA; J gene: TRBJ1-1; CDR3 DNA: TGTGCCAGCAGCGTCGATCAGGGATCCACTGAAGCTTTCTTT; CDR3 protein: CASSVDQGSTEAFF
clone size: NA; V gene: TRBV12-3/TRBV12-4; D gene: NA; J gene: TRBJ2-7; CDR3 DNA: TGTGCCAGCAGTCAGCGAAACTCCTACGAGCAGTACTTC; CDR3 protein: CASSQRNSYEQYF
clone size: once; V gene: TRBV6-1; D gene: NA; J gene: TRBJ1-6; CDR3 DNA: TGTGCCAGCAGTGAATTATCGAGCTCCTATAATTCACCCCTCCACTTT; CDR3 protein: CASSELSSSYNSPLHF
clone size: NA; V gene: TRBV19; D gene: TRBD1; J gene: TRBJ2-7; CDR3 DNA: TGTGCCAGTAGTGACCCCCGGAGGACAGGGTTCGAGCAGTACTTC; CDR3 protein: CASSDPRRTGFEQYF
clone size: few; V gene: TRBV7-9; D gene: NA; J gene: TRBJ2-7; CDR3 DNA: TGTGCCAGCAGCTTCAGCTACGAGCAGTACTTC; CDR3 protein: CASSFSYEQYF
clone size: NA; V gene: TRBV6-4; D gene: NA; J gene: TRBJ2-2; CDR3 DNA: TGTGCCAGCAGTGACTCCCCAGGGGAGTACACCGGGGAGCTGTTTTTT; CDR3 protein: CASSDSPGEYTGELFF